The rows below give T cell receptor beta chains drawn from one sample of a study of T cells after yellow fever vaccination. TCRdb re-derived calls from the 5' RACE reads in MiXCR, one entry per CDR3 protein. The sample includes under 200,000 distinct CDR3 sequences, roughly 11% of them seen just once. The input for sequencing was CD8+ T cells sorted from PBMCs, taken 15 days after the yellow fever booster vaccination. These receptor sequences come from a man younger than 35 who received the YFV17D yellow fever vaccine. The CDR3 runs from the conserved cysteine through the conserved F or W. A D gene is named only where the DNA matches it firmly. A row's size may be missing; if present it is once, few, many or a size class.

>.|TRBV6-2/TRBV6-3|TRBJ2-1|.
CASGGILTYNEQFF
TGTGCCAGCGGGGGCATACTAACCTACAATGAGCAGTTCTTC
>.|TRBV27|TRBJ2-1|.
CASSLSIRDGLEQFF
TGTGCCAGCAGTTTATCCATTCGGGACGGTCTAGAGCAGTTCTTC
>TRBD1|TRBV20-1|TRBJ2-2|.
CSARFRGLGELFF
TGCAGTGCTAGGTTCAGGGGGCTCGGGGAGCTGTTTTTT
>.|TRBV5-6|TRBJ1-6|.
CASSLDGYYNSPLHF
TGTGCCAGCAGCTTGGACGGATACTATAATTCACCCCTCCACTTT
>TRBD1|TRBV19|TRBJ1-1|.
CASSTWTGRKAFF
TGTGCCAGTAGTACCTGGACAGGGCGGAAAGCTTTCTTT
>.|TRBV12-3/TRBV12-4|TRBJ1-2|few
CASSLAQSAYGYTF
TGTGCCAGCAGTTTAGCGCAATCCGCTTATGGCTACACCTTC
>TRBD1|TRBV25-1|TRBJ1-1|.
CASSVTGGTEAFF
TGTGCCAGCAGTGTGACAGGGGGGACTGAAGCTTTCTTT
>.|TRBV7-9|TRBJ2-2|.
CASSLGSSTGELFF
TGTGCCAGCAGCTTAGGGAGCAGCACCGGGGAGCTGTTTTTT
>.|TRBV29-1|TRBJ2-3|.
CSVGIGHSDTQYF
TGCAGCGTTGGGATAGGACATTCAGATACGCAGTATTTT
>TRBD2|TRBV19|TRBJ2-7|.
CASRTKRGAAYEQYF
TGTGCCAGTAGAACCAAGCGGGGGGCCGCCTACGAGCAGTACTTC
>.|TRBV12-5|TRBJ2-5|.
CASGLPQGEETQYF
TGTGCTAGTGGTTTGCCCCAAGGGGAAGAGACCCAGTACTTC
>.|TRBV27|TRBJ2-7|few
CASSFGSVNEQYF
TGTGCCAGCAGTTTCGGGTCCGTCAACGAGCAGTACTTC
>TRBD2|TRBV5-1|TRBJ2-3|few
CASRRSSGGAADTQYF
TGCGCCAGCAGGCGTAGCTCGGGGGGGGCAGCCGATACGCAGTATTTT
>TRBD1|TRBV25-1|TRBJ2-3|.
CASSGSSGTGVIDTQYF
TGTGCCAGCAGTGGGTCATCCGGGACAGGGGTAATAGATACGCAGTATTTT
>.|TRBV7-2|TRBJ2-7|.
CASSYHTYEQYF
TGTGCCAGCAGCTACCACACCTACGAGCAGTACTTC
>TRBD1|TRBV5-1|TRBJ2-5|few
CASSLGGGAPHQETQYF
TGCGCCAGCAGCTTGGGAGGGGGCGCCCCTCATCAAGAGACCCAGTACTTC
>.|TRBV6-4|TRBJ2-2|many
CASSDRGDTGELFF
TGTGCCAGCAGTGACAGGGGAGACACCGGGGAGCTGTTTTTT
>.|TRBV3-1|TRBJ2-5|.
CASSQDNGETQYF
TGTGCCAGCAGCCAAGATAATGGAGAGACCCAGTACTTC
>.|TRBV12-3/TRBV12-4|TRBJ2-7|few
CASSFSGYEQYF
TGTGCCAGCAGTTTTTCGGGGTACGAGCAGTACTTC
>TRBD1|TRBV27|TRBJ2-3|.
CASRVTGGLSLDTQYF
TGTGCCAGCAGGGTAACAGGGGGTTTGTCCTTAGATACGCAGTATTTT
>.|TRBV15|TRBJ1-1|.
CATSRDNGDTEAFF
TGTGCCACCAGCAGAGACAACGGGGACACTGAAGCTTTCTTT
>.|TRBV25-1|TRBJ2-1|many
CASSEFQRGGYYHNEQFF
TGTGCCAGCAGTGAATTTCAGAGGGGGGGCTATTACCACAATGAGCAGTTCTTC
>.|TRBV7-9|TRBJ1-1|few
CASSLIRDEAFF
TGTGCCAGCAGCTTAATCCGGGATGAAGCTTTCTTT
>.|TRBV30|TRBJ1-1|few
CAWSEGGGRPEAFF
TGTGCCTGGAGTGAAGGCGGAGGGAGGCCTGAAGCTTTCTTT
>.|TRBV6-5|TRBJ1-1|.
CASSYLGLMNTEAFF
TGTGCCAGCAGTTACCTGGGGTTGATGAACACTGAAGCTTTCTTT
>TRBD1|TRBV7-8|TRBJ1-1|few
CASRNTGQGTEAFF
TGTGCCAGCAGGAACACCGGACAGGGCACTGAAGCTTTCTTT
>.|TRBV7-9|TRBJ1-4|.
CASSYTRGGVEKLFF
TGTGCCAGCAGCTACACCCGGGGGGGTGTCGAAAAACTGTTTTTT
>.|TRBV7-9|TRBJ1-1|.
CASSLVEVTEAFF
TGTGCCAGCAGCTTAGTTGAGGTAACTGAAGCTTTCTTT
>TRBD1|TRBV29-1|TRBJ2-2|few
CSVGQGVTGELFF
TGCAGCGTTGGACAGGGGGTCACCGGGGAGCTGTTTTTT
>TRBD2|TRBV29-1|TRBJ2-5|.
CSVELAGLQETQYF
TGCAGCGTTGAGCTAGCGGGGCTTCAAGAGACCCAGTACTTC
>.|TRBV20-1|TRBJ1-2|few
CSAPDRLRVLIHGYTF
TGCAGTGCTCCCGACAGGTTAAGGGTGTTGATCCATGGCTACACCTTC
>TRBD1|TRBV6-5|TRBJ1-2|.
CASSYSGTAVHGYTF
TGTGCCAGCAGTTACTCAGGGACAGCCGTCCATGGCTACACCTTC
>.|TRBV4-1|TRBJ1-5|many
CASSQYRGTRNQPQHF
TGCGCCAGCAGCCAATATCGGGGGACGCGCAATCAGCCCCAGCATTTT
>.|TRBV5-1|TRBJ2-3|.
CASSSFPSASTDTQYF
TGCGCCAGCAGCTCTTTCCCTAGCGCTAGCACAGATACGCAGTATTTT
>.|TRBV6-1|TRBJ2-7|few
CASPGTGSYEQYF
TGTGCCAGCCCCGGGACTGGTTCCTACGAGCAGTACTTC
>.|TRBV9|TRBJ2-2|.
CASSVFDPSAAYGELFF
TGTGCCAGCAGCGTATTCGACCCCTCAGCAGCCTACGGGGAGCTGTTTTTT
>.|TRBV12-3/TRBV12-4|TRBJ1-1|.
CAARNTEAFF
TGTGCCGCTCGGAACACTGAAGCTTTCTTT
>TRBD2|TRBV2|TRBJ2-7|.
CASNQALAGIYEQYF
TGTGCCAGCAATCAGGCACTAGCGGGGATCTACGAGCAGTACTTC
>TRBD1|TRBV20-1|TRBJ2-7|.
CSARGPGTARLEQYF
TGCAGTGCTAGAGGACCCGGGACAGCCCGCTTAGAGCAGTACTTC
>TRBD1|TRBV19|TRBJ2-7|few
CASSIAGTGGSEQYF
TGTGCCAGTAGTATAGCAGGGACAGGGGGCTCCGAGCAGTACTTC
>TRBD1|TRBV5-4|TRBJ1-1|many
CASTPYDYRGALMNTEAFF
TGTGCCAGCACCCCTTACGATTACAGGGGCGCCCTAATGAACACTGAAGCTTTCTTT
>.|TRBV6-5|TRBJ1-5|.
CASSASYSNQPQHF
TGTGCCAGCAGTGCCAGTTATAGCAATCAGCCCCAGCATTTT
>TRBD1|TRBV5-1|TRBJ2-1|.
CASRTGVEQFF
TGCGCCAGCAGAACAGGGGTTGAGCAGTTCTTC
>.|TRBV15|TRBJ2-7|few
CATSRVRDSGHEQYF
TGTGCCACCAGCAGAGTGAGGGATTCGGGCCACGAGCAGTACTTC
>TRBD1|TRBV15|TRBJ1-5|many
CATSRNPTTGPHQPQHF
TGTGCCACCAGCAGAAACCCAACGACAGGGCCTCATCAGCCCCAGCATTTT
>TRBD2|TRBV14|TRBJ2-2|.
CASSLLAGLTGELFF
TGTGCCAGCAGCTTACTAGCGGGGCTCACCGGGGAGCTGTTTTTT
>.|TRBV7-9|TRBJ2-3|many
CASSLTREGDTQYF
TGTGCCAGCAGCTTAACCAGGGAAGGAGATACGCAGTATTTT
>.|TRBV7-3|TRBJ2-7|.
CASSLGQGSDEQYF
TGTGCCAGCAGCTTAGGCCAGGGCTCCGACGAGCAGTACTTC
>.|TRBV7-3|TRBJ2-5|.
CASSSPPLEAQYF
TGTGCCAGCAGCTCCCCGCCTTTAGAGGCCCAGTACTTC
>.|TRBV5-1|TRBJ2-5|many
CASRERQETQYF
TGCGCCAGCCGAGAGCGCCAAGAGACCCAGTACTTC
>.|TRBV6-5|TRBJ1-2|few
CASSYQGDPLYGYTF
TGTGCCAGCAGTTACCAGGGAGACCCACTGTATGGCTACACCTTC
>TRBD1|TRBV6-2/TRBV6-3|TRBJ2-5|.
CASSYPTGGLETQYF
TGTGCCAGCAGTTACCCGACAGGGGGTTTGGAGACCCAGTACTTC
>TRBD2|TRBV29-1|TRBJ2-5|.
CSVVLAGVEETQYF
TGCAGCGTTGTGCTAGCGGGGGTTGAAGAGACCCAGTACTTC
>TRBD2|TRBV27|TRBJ2-3|few
CASSFGGFVGDTQYF
TGTGCCAGCAGTTTCGGGGGGTTTGTAGGAGATACGCAGTATTTT
>.|TRBV14|TRBJ1-1|.
CASSQDYVGIRMNTEAFF
TGTGCCAGCAGCCAAGATTATGTGGGGATCCGCATGAACACTGAAGCTTTCTTT
>.|TRBV7-9|TRBJ1-4|many
CASSLGATNEKLFF
TGTGCCAGCAGCTTAGGGGCTACCAATGAAAAACTGTTTTTT
>TRBD1|TRBV18|TRBJ2-3|many
CASSAQGADSTDTQYF
TGTGCCAGCTCAGCACAGGGGGCGGATAGCACAGATACGCAGTATTTT